This TCR beta chain derives from a study of blood T cells in healthy people across ages. This clonotype was detected ten times or more. Alongside a J-beta primer mix, a sample-barcoded 5' primer served in a second PCR lasting roughly 7 to 12 cycles. TCRdb used MiXCR to reprocess the 5' RACE reads, holding one entry per CDR3 protein. Here the sample spans 750,000 to 1,000,000 distinct CDR3 sequences, around 29% being singletons. The CDR3 has 15 amino acids. Looked up from germline, CDR1 is SGHRS and CDR2 is YFSETQ. The V and J ends lost 0 bases and 7 bases, in that order; junction bases with no gene match: 4. In addition, the sample was reused for a study of T cells of mothers and their children.

The chain recombines TRBV5-1 with TRBJ2-4, with 10 nucleotides matching TRBD1. The sequenced sample consisted of blood. This TCR was sampled from a woman in her forties in good health. This CDR3 reads CASSLEDRGQNIQYF. Here the CDR3 DNA reads TGCGCCAGCAGCTTGGAAGACAGGGGGCAGAACATTCAGTACTTC.